This TCR beta chain emerged from a study of blood T cell repertoires in COVID-19. Study-wide background: There were acute and convalescent COVID-19 samples, and they came from the United States, Italy and Spain.

This clone was counted once. The CDR3 extends over 15 amino acids. In germline, CDR1 is SGHAT, CDR2 FQNNGV. V lost 2 bases and J lost 4, with 14 bases in between. Per the original methods: Amplification from reference gene primers served as the basis for estimated nucleated cell counts. Measured with immunoSEQ multiplex PCR; TCRdb has only the in-frame clones, and not every one. V and J calls and clone size come straight from that table; D and trimming were deduced from the DNA. This table holds fewer than 30,000 clones, 85% to 95% found once. This clonotype was obtained from a woman in her 70s with COVID-19, enrolled during active disease. The chain couples TRBV11-2 to TRBJ1-2; possibly TRBD1 for D (6 bases). The material sequenced was peripheral blood. The CDR3 region is CASSLRGGPTYGYTF. The CDR3 coding sequence is TGTGCCAGCAGCTTAAGGGGGGGACCTACCTATGGCTACACCTTC.